This TCR beta chain was identified during a study of blood T cell repertoires in COVID-19 (TCRdb year 2020). For context, the study as a whole: Collaborator samples came from the United States, Italy and Spain and covered acute and convalescent phases of COVID-19. The material from the prospective study consisted of cDNA or gDNA derived from T cells, B-cell-depleted T cells, or PBMCs. Deeply sampled blood TCRbeta repertoires from subjects exposed to, actively infected with, or recovered from COVID-19 were included in the dataset. The repertoires were made available in a free public database intended to serve as a resource for research on the immune response to SARS-CoV-2. The samples were drawn from the first 160 participants of the ongoing ImmuneRACE study and from some 1,300 subjects provided by 6 global collaborators. The sample metadata nearly always contained a de-identified subject ID, COVID-19 status, age in years and sex. Where available, HLA class I and class II types were obtained from metadata supplied by the sample provider rather than from assay-based typing. Study-wide conclusions, independent of this receptor: The amount of clinical and demographic metadata varied by source and participant and was provided uncurated.

Regarding this clone: Which antigen it targets is not known. No per-base quality is available; no much larger clone lies one base away.

From cysteine to phenylalanine, the CDR3 is 15 amino acids long. Only the CDR3 part of the read is kept: 45 bases, read in frame from the first base. V is reduced by 5 bases and J by 2 bases, leaving a spacing of 16 bases between them. Sequences GTSNPN (CDR1) and SVGIG (CDR2) are obtained from the germline V gene (reference sequence). Each collaborating institution followed its own protocols to collect whole blood in K2EDTA tubes. For TCRbeta analysis, collaborator samples were shipped as frozen whole blood, as isolated PBMCs, or as DNA extracted from either sample type. TCRbeta CDR3 regions were amplified from genomic DNA by means of the immunoSEQ Assay, a bias-controlled multiplex PCR. In the original analysis: Nucleated cell counts per sample were estimated from amplification of reference gene primers within the assay. To quantify the absolute abundance of each unique TCRbeta CDR3 rearrangement, sequence reads were collapsed and filtered. For each sample, productive Simpson clonality was calculated as the square root of Simpson's diversity index across productive rearrangements. The table was pulled from immuneACCESS by TCRdb, which kept in-frame rearrangements only. Such tables lose some clones; where checked, under half of the loss comes from unresolved V genes, and the rest has no known cause. From that table come the V and J calls and clone size; the DNA was used to work out D and trimming. Recorded for this sample are 130,000 to 150,000 clones; almost 85% of them occurred a single time. The top ten clones comprise 12% to 15% of the sample.

The TCR was taken from a human donor with acute or convalescent COVID-19. The donor label of this sample is uncertain. Source material: peripheral blood. The chain is encoded by TRBV30 joined to TRBJ1-5; the D gene is possibly TRBD1, with 5 bases matching. The CDR3 corresponds to CAWGLKGRGNQPQHF. Read as DNA, the sequence is TGTGCCTGGGGCCTAAAGGGCAGGGGCAATCAGCCCCAGCATTTT.